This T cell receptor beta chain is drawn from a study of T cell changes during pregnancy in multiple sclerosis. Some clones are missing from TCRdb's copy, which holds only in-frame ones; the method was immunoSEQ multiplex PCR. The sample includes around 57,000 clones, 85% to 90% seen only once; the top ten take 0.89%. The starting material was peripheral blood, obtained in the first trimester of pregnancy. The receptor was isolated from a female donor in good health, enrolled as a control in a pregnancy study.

The CDR3 region has the DNA TGTGCCAGCAGCAAGCAGCCGGGACAGTTCACCGGGGAGCTGTTTTTT. It specifies CASSKQPGQFTGELFF. J is TRBJ2-2 and V is TRBV7-2, with 7 nucleotides matching TRBD1. CDR3 length equals 16 residues. Trimming at V came to 5 bases and at J to 4 bases, leaving 10 bases not matched to a gene. CDR1 is SGHTA and CDR2 is FQGNSA in the germline V gene.